This T cell receptor (beta chain) was sequenced during a study of cytomegalovirus exposure and HLA in healthy donors. The PCR had 60 Vbeta and 13 Jbeta primers. In the study's own analysis: Later analysis identified 80 million to 90 million unique TCR beta chains, about 10 million shared. Sequencing used immunoSEQ multiplex PCR; TCRdb keeps in-frame clones, though not all of them. V, J and clone size reflect that table, while D and trimming were determined from the DNA. The top ten clones hold roughly 1.6% of a sample with roughly 120,000 clones, roughly two thirds of them seen once. Healthy individuals who donated bone marrow served as the donors. Germline V gives CDR1 LGHNA, CDR2 YNFKEQ. The length of the CDR3 is 15 residues. The V gene end was trimmed by 7 bases and the J gene end by 7 bases; junction bases not matched to a gene: 14.

The source of this sequence is a man aged 25 to 45 in good health and CMV-seropositive. Sequenced sample: PBMCs. J is TRBJ2-5 and V is TRBV4-2, with 8 bases matching TRBD2. CDR3 sequence reads: CASNSGAGAGGTQYF. CDR3 bases: TGTGCCAGCAACTCGGGAGCGGGAGCCGGGGGGACCCAGTACTTC.